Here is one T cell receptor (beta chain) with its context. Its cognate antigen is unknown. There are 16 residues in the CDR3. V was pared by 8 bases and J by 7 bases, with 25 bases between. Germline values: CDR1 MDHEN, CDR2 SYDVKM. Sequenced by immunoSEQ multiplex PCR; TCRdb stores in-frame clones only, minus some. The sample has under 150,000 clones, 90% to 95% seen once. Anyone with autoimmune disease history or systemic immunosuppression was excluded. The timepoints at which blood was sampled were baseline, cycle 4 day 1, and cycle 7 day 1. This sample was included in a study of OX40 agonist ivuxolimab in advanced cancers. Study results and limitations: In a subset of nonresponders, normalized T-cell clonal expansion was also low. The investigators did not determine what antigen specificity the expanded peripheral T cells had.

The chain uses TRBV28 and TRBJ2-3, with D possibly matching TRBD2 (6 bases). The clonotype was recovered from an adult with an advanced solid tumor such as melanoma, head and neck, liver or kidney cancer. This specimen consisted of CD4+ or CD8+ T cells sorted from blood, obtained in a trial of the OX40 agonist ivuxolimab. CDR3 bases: TGTGCCAGCGGGTCTTTACTTAGCGGAGCTTCCTATACGCAGTATTTT. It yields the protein CASGSLLSGASYTQYF.